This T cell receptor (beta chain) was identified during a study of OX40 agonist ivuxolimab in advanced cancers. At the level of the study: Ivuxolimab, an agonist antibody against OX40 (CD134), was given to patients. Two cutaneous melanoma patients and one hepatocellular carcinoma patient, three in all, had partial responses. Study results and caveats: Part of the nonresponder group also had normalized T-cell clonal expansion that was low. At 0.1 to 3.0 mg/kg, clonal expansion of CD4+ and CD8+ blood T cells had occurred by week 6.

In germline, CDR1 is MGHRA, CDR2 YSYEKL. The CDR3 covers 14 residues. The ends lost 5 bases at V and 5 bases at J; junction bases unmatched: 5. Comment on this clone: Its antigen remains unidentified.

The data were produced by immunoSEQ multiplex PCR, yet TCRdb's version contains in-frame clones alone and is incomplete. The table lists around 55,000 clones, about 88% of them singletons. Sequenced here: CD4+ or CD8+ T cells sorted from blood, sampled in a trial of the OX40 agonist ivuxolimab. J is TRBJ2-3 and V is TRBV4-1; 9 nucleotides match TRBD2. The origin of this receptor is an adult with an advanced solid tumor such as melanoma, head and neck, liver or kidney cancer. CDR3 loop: CASSLAGEVDTQYF. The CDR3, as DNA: TGCGCCAGCAGCTTAGCGGGAGAAGTAGATACGCAGTATTTT.